This is a list of T cell receptor beta chains from one sample in a study of blood T cell repertoires in COVID-19. Using immunoSEQ multiplex PCR, the repertoire was profiled, and TCRdb retains in-frame clones only, with some absent. The sample consists of 380,000 or so clones, around 87% of them appearing once. The sample was PBMCs or T cells enriched from blood (not recorded which). The receptors come from a man aged 30 to 39 who had recovered from COVID-19. Each CDR3 is given with its conserved first and last residue. D genes are given only for firm matches. Rows give clone size only sometimes, using once, few, many, or a class for an expanded clone.

D gene,clone size,V gene,J gene,CDR3 DNA,CDR3 protein
.,.,TRBV6-2/TRBV6-3,TRBJ1-1,TGTGCCAGCAGTTACTCGGGCCCTTTTATGAACACTGAAGCTTTCTTT,CASSYSGPFMNTEAFF
TRBD1,.,TRBV9,TRBJ1-5,TGTGCCAGCAGCGTAGGGGGGACAGGGAATCAGCCCCAGCATTTT,CASSVGGTGNQPQHF
.,.,TRBV6-5,TRBJ1-2,TGTGCCAGCACAACTAAACAGGGCGGGTATGGCTACACCTTC,CASTTKQGGYGYTF
.,.,TRBV10-3,TRBJ2-2,TGTGCCATCAGTGAGCGCGTTGGCACCGGGGAGCTGTTTTTT,CAISERVGTGELFF
TRBD1,.,TRBV19,TRBJ2-6,TGTGCCAGTAGTAAGTCTGACAGGGGCCCTGGGGCCAACGTCCTGACTTTC,CASSKSDRGPGANVLTF
.,.,TRBV24-1,TRBJ2-2,TGTGCCACCAGTGATACAAACACCGGGGAGCTGTTTTTT,CATSDTNTGELFF
.,.,TRBV7-2,TRBJ2-5,TGTGCCAGCAGCCCCGAGGCTGTCCTAGAGACCCAGTACTTC,CASSPEAVLETQYF
.,.,TRBV6-6,TRBJ1-5,TGTGCCAGCAAGCTAAGTCGGACAGCGAATCAGCCCCAGCATTTT,CASKLSRTANQPQHF
.,.,TRBV7-6,TRBJ1-6,TGTGCCAGCAGCTTAGGGAGCAGGGGCAGCTCCTATAATTCACCCCTCCACTTT,CASSLGSRGSSYNSPLHF
.,.,TRBV6-5,TRBJ1-2,TGTGCCAGCAGTCCATGGGGGGAGAACTATGGCTACACCTTC,CASSPWGENYGYTF
.,.,TRBV30,TRBJ2-5,TGTGCCTGGAGTGGCCAGGGCAAGACCCAGTACTTC,CAWSGQGKTQYF
.,.,TRBV11-2,TRBJ1-2,TGTGCCAGCAGCTTAGAGTTGGTCCCCTGGGGCAGCACTAACTATGGCTACACCTTC,CASSLELVPWGSTNYGYTF
.,.,TRBV6-6,TRBJ1-1,TGTGCCAGCACTCCATCCACCAGCAGGGGCACTGAAGCTTTCTTT,CASTPSTSRGTEAFF
TRBD2,.,TRBV6-2/TRBV6-3,TRBJ2-7,TGTGCCAGCAGTCGGACGGGAGGCTCCTACGAGCAGTACTTC,CASSRTGGSYEQYF
TRBD1,.,TRBV11-2,TRBJ2-7,TGTGCCAGCAGCTTAGAGACGACAGGGGCGTACGAGCAGTACTTC,CASSLETTGAYEQYF
TRBD1,.,TRBV30,TRBJ1-2,TGTGCCTGGCCCAAAGGGGGCGCCGAGATTGGCTACACCTTC,CAWPKGGAEIGYTF
.,.,TRBV4-2,TRBJ1-1,TGTGCCAGCAGCCAAGGCCACATGGTTAACACTGAAGCTTTCTTT,CASSQGHMVNTEAFF
.,.,TRBV13,TRBJ1-6,TGTGCCAGCAGCTCAACTCCTAGTGTACCCCTCCACTTT,CASSSTPSVPLHF
TRBD1,.,TRBV6-5,TRBJ1-5,TGTGCCAGCAGCGACAGGGCTGGTGGGGAGCCCCAGCATTTT,CASSDRAGGEPQHF
.,once,TRBV3-1/TRBV3-2,TRBJ1-5,TGTGCCAGCACCCCCGGGTGGGGGCACAATCAGCCCCAGCATTTT,CASTPGWGHNQPQHF
.,.,TRBV7-2,TRBJ1-5,TGTGCCAGCAGCTACCGGACTGCAAATCAGCCCCAGCATTTT,CASSYRTANQPQHF
.,.,TRBV18,TRBJ1-6,TGTGCCAGCTCGACAGCCGCGGTGAATAATTCACCCCTCCACTTT,CASSTAAVNNSPLHF
.,.,TRBV5-1,TRBJ2-3,TGCGCCAGCGGACAGTCCCTTAGCACAGATACGCAGTATTTT,CASGQSLSTDTQYF
.,.,TRBV5-1,TRBJ1-1,TGCGCCAGCAGCTTGGTCAAGCGGGTAGGCGACACTGAAGCTTTCTTT,CASSLVKRVGDTEAFF
TRBD1,.,TRBV5-5,TRBJ1-2,TGTGCCAGCACCTCTAGGACAGGGGAGAGGTATGGCTACACCTTC,CASTSRTGERYGYTF
TRBD2,.,TRBV4-3,TRBJ2-1,TGCGCCAGCAGCCAAGATACGCCTAGCGGGGGTCAAAATGAGCAGTTCTTC,CASSQDTPSGGQNEQFF
.,.,TRBV27,TRBJ1-3,TGTGCCAGCAGCCCCATCCAGGCGGGAAACACCATATATTTT,CASSPIQAGNTIYF
.,.,TRBV7-6,TRBJ2-1,TGTGCCAGCAGCTTAGCGGGACAATACAATGAGCAGTTCTTC,CASSLAGQYNEQFF
.,.,TRBV11-2,TRBJ1-6,TGTGCCAGCAGCAGGGGACTGACCAATTCACCCCTCCACTTT,CASSRGLTNSPLHF
TRBD2,few,TRBV27,TRBJ2-1,TGTGCCAGCAGTCCCCGCAGCGGGGCATACAATGAGCAGTTCTTC,CASSPRSGAYNEQFF
.,.,TRBV6-5,TRBJ1-2,TGTGCCAGCAGTTACTCTACAGGAAGGGGCTACACCTTC,CASSYSTGRGYTF
.,.,TRBV27,TRBJ1-2,TGTGCCAGCGGGTTGTCAGCGGGTAATGGCTACACCTTC,CASGLSAGNGYTF
.,few,TRBV5-1,TRBJ1-2,TGCGCCAGCAGCTTGGACCGGGGCTACACCTTC,CASSLDRGYTF
.,.,TRBV4-3,TRBJ2-3,TGCGCCAGCAGCCAATCTTCTTATCCAGGGGTGAGAGATACGCAGTATTTT,CASSQSSYPGVRDTQYF
.,.,TRBV7-2,TRBJ1-4,TGTGCCAGCAGCTACACAACAGGGACCGAAGGGGAAAAACTGTTTTTT,CASSYTTGTEGEKLFF
.,few,TRBV9,TRBJ2-2,TGTGCCAGCAGCGTGGGCAACAGGGATACCGGGGAGCTGTTTTTT,CASSVGNRDTGELFF
TRBD1,.,TRBV4-1,TRBJ1-4,TGCGCCAGCAGCCAAAGGACAGGACCCGCAACTAATGAAAAACTGTTTTTT,CASSQRTGPATNEKLFF
.,.,TRBV7-2,TRBJ1-2,TGTGCCAGCAGCCCTTTTAGTTCGGGGATAGGCTATGGCTACACCTTC,CASSPFSSGIGYGYTF
.,.,TRBV7-2,TRBJ2-5,TGTGCCAGCAGCCTAAGTGGCTCCTCAGGGACCCAGTACTTC,CASSLSGSSGTQYF
TRBD2,.,TRBV3-1/TRBV3-2,TRBJ2-2,TGTGCCAGCAGTAGCGGGGTAAACACCGGGGAGCTGTTTTTT,CASSSGVNTGELFF
TRBD1,.,TRBV14,TRBJ2-7,TGTGCCAGCAGCGGATCGGACAGGGTCTACGAGCAGTACTTC,CASSGSDRVYEQYF
.,.,TRBV13,TRBJ1-2,TGTGCCAGCAGCTTTCGGGGTTCCAACTATGGCTACACCTTC,CASSFRGSNYGYTF
.,.,TRBV27,TRBJ1-2,TGTGCCAGCAGGGTCGCGGGCTATGGCTACACCTTC,CASRVAGYGYTF